The TCR beta chain described here comes from a study of human thymus T cells. This CDR3 is 15 amino acids long. Trimming stripped 1 base from V and 6 bases from J, with 13 bases between. The germline CDR1 and CDR2 sequences are SGHDT and YYEEEE. The table came from immunoSEQ multiplex PCR; TCRdb's copy has only in-frame clones and leaves some out. The sample lists some 78,000 clones, nearly 98% occurring once. General study results and limits: Overlap was high between thymic repertoires from unrelated individuals, as reported in related research. Thymic as well as blood repertoires seemed to favor certain V and J genes unevenly.

Thymic tissue was derived from resections collected during corrective heart surgery. Comments on this clone: Its matching antigen is unknown.

Sequencing used thymus tissue. The sequence came from a boy in the first two years of life with a congenital heart defect but otherwise immunologically healthy. J is TRBJ1-4 and V is TRBV5-6; D gene unclear. The CDR3 nucleotides are TGTGCCAGCAGCTTGAAGCTCCCTGGGGATGAAAAACTGTTTTTT. Translation gives CASSLKLPGDEKLFF.